These 22 T cell receptor beta chains came from one sample sequenced in a study of control samples from healthy donors and cancer patients. Here immunoSEQ multiplex PCR was the method, and the copy in TCRdb shows in-frame clones only, minus some. The table has approximately 170,000 clones, nearly 90% seen once. The sample consisted of blood. These receptor sequences come from a woman in her 50s in good health.

The sample holds a few counts of this clone. V gene TRBV15 combines with J gene TRBJ1-5, with D possibly matching TRBD1 (5 bases). V was shortened by 0 bases and J by 0 bases, with 6 bases between the two germline ends. Germline loops: CDR1 LNHNV, CDR2 YYDKDF (reference sequence). The CDR3 spans 15 residues. The CDR3, as DNA: TGTGCCACCAGCAGAGATGGGGGTAGCAATCAGCCCCAGCATTTT. It translates to CATSRDGGSNQPQHF.

This rearrangement joins TRBV19 to TRBJ2-5; TRBD2 aligns across 7 bases. The CDR3 has 15 residues. Germline lookup yields CDR1 LNHDA and CDR2 SQIVND (reference sequence). Unmatched junction bases numbered 12, after V lost 6 bases and J lost 5 bases. CDR3 residues: CASSPGTTVPETQYF. The CDR3, as DNA: TGTGCCAGTAGCCCCGGGACTACTGTACCGGAGACCCAGTACTTC.

Only a few counts were recorded for this clone. The chain recombines TRBV5-1 with TRBJ1-5; D might be TRBD1 (5 bases). Between the trimmed V and J ends, which lost 4 bases and 6 bases, there was a span of 14 bases. Germline lookup yields CDR1 SGHRS and CDR2 YFSETQ. This CDR3 spans 14 amino acids. This chain's CDR3 is CASSPLGAGQPQHF. The CDR3 nucleotides read TGCGCCAGCAGCCCCCTTGGGGCAGGTCAGCCCCAGCATTTT.

This rearrangement joins TRBV7-3 to TRBJ2-3, with D perhaps being TRBD1 or TRBD2 (5 bases each). The germline V and J ends were trimmed by 5 bases and 2 bases, with 8 bases remaining between them. From germline, CDR1 is SGHTA and CDR2 FQGTGA. The CDR3 extends over 13 amino acids. The CDR3 loop reads CASSPGTTDTQYF. The CDR3 coding sequence is TGTGCCAGCAGCCCCGGGACCACAGATACGCAGTATTTT.

The J gene is TRBJ1-1, the V gene TRBV25-1; a possible D gene is TRBD1 (5 bases). CDR3 length equals 17 residues. CDR1 MGHDK and CDR2 SYGVNS come from the germline V gene. Between the trimmed V and J ends, which lost 11 bases and 5 bases, there was a span of 30 bases. CDR3 in amino acids: CARLRQGNNSSNTEAFF. CDR3 coding DNA: TGTGCCCGCCTAAGGCAGGGAAACAATTCATCGAATACTGAAGCTTTCTTT.

CDR3 amino acids: CASSGIVNTEAFF. CDR3 coding DNA: TGCGCCAGCAGCGGAATAGTGAACACTGAAGCTTTCTTT. V gene TRBV5-1 combines with J gene TRBJ1-1; no clear D. Germline V gene sequence: CDR1 SGHRS, CDR2 YFSETQ. V gave up 4 bases and J gave up 0 bases, with 7 bases separating them. This CDR3 region has 13 residues.

The chain couples TRBV7-2 to TRBJ1-5; D is perhaps TRBD1 (5 bases). Trimming pared 4 bases from V and 1 base from J, leaving 8 bases between. CDR3 size: 14 residues. In germline, CDR1 is SGHTA, CDR2 FQGNSA. In nucleotides, the CDR3 is TGTGCCAGCAGCTGGGGGGTGAGCAATCAGCCCCAGCATTTT. Protein sequence: CASSWGVSNQPQHF.

The V gene is TRBV9, the J gene TRBJ1-1; unclear D gene. The germline gives CDR1 SGDLS, CDR2 YYNGEE. V was trimmed by 0 bases and J by 4 bases, leaving 13 bases between them. The CDR3 runs 15 residues. The CDR3 spells CASSVAGSGVTEAFF. For the CDR3, the DNA is TGTGCCAGCAGCGTAGCGGGTTCAGGTGTCACTGAAGCTTTCTTT.

The chain couples TRBV9 to TRBJ2-1; 10 bases match TRBD2. The CDR3 consists of 15 residues. CDR1 and CDR2 (germline): SGDLS, YYNGEE. After removal of 4 bases from V and 2 bases from J, the junction contained 3 bases not matched to a gene. The DNA of the CDR3 is TGTGCCAGCAGCAAAGCGGGGGGGACCTACAATGAGCAGTTCTTC. Its protein is CASSKAGGTYNEQFF.

V is TRBV19 and J is TRBJ1-3; TRBD1 is a possible D gene (5 bases). The germline V and J ends were trimmed by 6 bases and 0 bases, with 12 bases remaining between them. CDR1 is LNHDA, CDR2 SQIVND, per germline (reference sequence). The length of the CDR3 is 15 residues. The CDR3 DNA reads TGTGCCAGTAGCTTGGGGGTATTCTCTGGAAACACCATATATTTT. Amino acid sequence: CASSLGVFSGNTIYF. The whole variable domain, remainder taken from reference TRBV19 and TRBJ1-3, is DGGITQSPKYLFRKEGQNVTLSCEQNLNHDAMYWYRQDPGQGLRLIYYSQIVNDFQKGDIAEGYSVSREKKESFPLTVTSAQKNPTAFYLCASSLGVFSGNTIYFGEGSWLTVV.

The chain has TRBV28 and TRBJ1-2, with a weak D call TRBD1 (5 bases). Germline lookup yields CDR1 MDHEN and CDR2 SYDVKM. There are 13 residues in the CDR3. The V and J ends lost 5 bases and 3 bases respectively, with 10 bases between them. CDR3 DNA: TGTGCCAGCAGTCGTACGACAGACTATGGCTACACCTTC. Translation: CASSRTTDYGYTF.

This chain links TRBV19 with TRBJ2-2, with D unresolved. The CDR3 is 13 residues long. Trimming removed 6 bases from V and 6 bases from J, with 11 bases in between. The germline V gene has CDR1 LNHDA and CDR2 SQIVND (reference sequence). The CDR3 loop is CASSPKGAGELFF. DNA of the CDR3: TGTGCCAGTAGCCCTAAAGGTGCCGGGGAGCTGTTTTTT.

The rearrangement uses TRBV6-6 and TRBJ2-7, with D tentatively TRBD1 (5 bases). V was shortened by 4 bases and J by 6 bases, with 10 bases between the two germline ends. Germline lookup yields CDR1 MNHNY and CDR2 SVGAGI (reference sequence). The CDR3 runs 12 residues. For the CDR3, the DNA is TGTGCCAGCAGTTTCCTAGGGGCCGAGCAGTACTTC. Its protein is CASSFLGAEQYF.

This chain uses TRBV28 with TRBJ1-6, with 10 bases aligning to TRBD1. The CDR3 extends over 13 amino acids. Germline V gives CDR1 MDHEN, CDR2 SYDVKM. V lost 10 bases, J lost 7 bases, and 4 bases stayed unmatched. The CDR3 here is CATRTGGNSPLHF. CDR3 nucleotides: TGTGCCACCCGGACAGGGGGGAATTCACCCCTCCACTTT. The whole variable domain, remainder taken from reference TRBV28 and TRBJ1-6, is DVKVTQSSRYLVKRTGEKVFLECVQDMDHENMFWYRQDPGLGLRLIYFSYDVKMKEKGDIPEGYSVSREKKERFSLILESASTNQTSMYLCATRTGGNSPLHFGNGTRLTVT.

The gene calls are TRBV5-1 and TRBJ1-5, with D perhaps TRBD1 (6 bases). From germline, CDR1 is SGHRS and CDR2 YFSETQ. V was shortened by 1 base and J by 1 base, with 9 bases between the two germline ends. The CDR3 contains 15 residues. The CDR3 region is CASSLSGDSNQPQHF. CDR3 sequence (DNA): TGCGCCAGCAGCTTGTCAGGGGACAGCAATCAGCCCCAGCATTTT.

The chain is built from TRBV28 and TRBJ1-3; D possibly corresponds to TRBD1 (5 bases). Trimming took off 6 bases at V and 2 bases at J, with 11 bases between the two ends. The CDR3 is made up of 14 amino acids. Looked up from germline, CDR1 is MDHEN and CDR2 is SYDVKM. This chain's CDR3 is CASSLGTAGNTIYF. The CDR3 DNA follows: TGTGCCAGCAGCCTAGGGACGGCTGGAAACACCATATATTTT. Full variable domain (remainder filled in from reference TRBV28 and TRBJ1-3): DVKVTQSSRYLVKRTGEKVFLECVQDMDHENMFWYRQDPGLGLRLIYFSYDVKMKEKGDIPEGYSVSREKKERFSLILESASTNQTSMYLCASSLGTAGNTIYFGEGSWLTVV.

V and J are TRBV7-2 and TRBJ2-3; D not resolved. From germline, CDR1 is SGHTA and CDR2 FQGNSA. With 1 base removed from V and 4 bases from J, the gap between germline ends came to 9 bases. This CDR3 contains 14 residues. The CDR3: CASSLGFRADTQYF. Written as DNA, the CDR3 is TGTGCCAGCAGCTTAGGGTTTCGCGCAGATACGCAGTATTTT.

The rearrangement links TRBV30 to TRBJ1-2; 7 nucleotides match TRBD1. V was clipped by 3 bases and J by 2 bases; unmatched bases: 18. The CDR3 extends over 18 amino acids. CDR1 is GTSNPN, CDR2 SVGIG, per germline (reference sequence). In DNA, the CDR3 is TGTGCCTGGAGCAGGAGGGTGACAGGGCGGGTAAAGAACTATGGCTACACCTTC. Protein sequence: CAWSRRVTGRVKNYGYTF.

DNA for the CDR3: TGTGCCAGCAGGACCGGGACCCGGTATATGAATGAGCAGTTCTTC. This codes for CASRTGTRYMNEQFF. The chain uses TRBV6-5 and TRBJ2-1; the D gene could be TRBD1 or TRBD2 (5 bases each). This CDR3 region has 15 residues. Germline loops: CDR1 MNHEY, CDR2 SVGAGI. The V gene lost 6 bases and the J gene lost 7 bases, with 19 bases spanning the gap.

This chain links TRBV19 with TRBJ2-3; no reliable D call. The CDR3 is 12 residues long. V dropped 5 bases and J dropped 0 bases, with 3 bases sitting between them. The germline gives CDR1 LNHDA, CDR2 SQIVND (reference sequence). The CDR3 coding sequence is TGTGCCAGTAGTCCTAGCACAGATACGCAGTATTTT. Amino acid sequence: CASSPSTDTQYF.

This chain connects TRBV6-5 to TRBJ2-1, with TRBD1 matching 9 bases. Germline V CDR1 and CDR2: MNHEY, SVGAGI. V shed 7 bases, J shed 8 bases, and the junction held 9 bases outside the gene matches. The CDR3 covers 14 residues. The CDR3, as DNA: TGTGCCAGCACCCTGGACAGGGGAAGGGATGAGCAGTTCTTC. Protein sequence: CASTLDRGRDEQFF.

The DNA of the CDR3 is TGTGCCAGCAGCTTAAGGGGTTCTCGGGGGACTAGCACAGATACGCAGTATTTT. Translated, it gives CASSLRGSRGTSTDTQYF. The chain links TRBV7-3 to TRBJ2-3, with a possible D match to TRBD2 (6 bases). Trimming stripped 1 base from V and 0 bases from J, with 17 bases between. Per germline, CDR1 SGHTA and CDR2 FQGTGA. The CDR3 covers 18 residues.